These 31 T cell receptor beta chains were all obtained from the same sample, sequenced in a study of beta chain features in type 1 diabetes. The study reverse transcribed the entire isolated RNA, so it sequenced expressed TCRB transcripts. Only in-frame clones appear in the TCRdb table, and some are missing; sequencing was by immunoSEQ multiplex PCR. The sample lists about 240,000 clones, around 26% occurring once. Sequenced: central memory CD4+ T cells from blood. The receptors here all came from a man aged 25-45 years in good health.

The chain couples TRBV19 to TRBJ2-1; the D gene is possibly TRBD1 (6 bases). Germline values: CDR1 LNHDA, CDR2 SQIVND (reference sequence). The V end lost 4 bases, the J end lost 2 bases, and 12 bases lay between the germline ends. This CDR3 comprises 15 residues. The CDR3 here is CASSTGASPYNEQFF. The CDR3 DNA sequence: TGTGCCAGTAGTACAGGGGCGAGTCCCTACAATGAGCAGTTCTTC.

This clone was seen a few times. The genes are TRBV7-9 and TRBJ2-5, with 9 bases that match TRBD2. This CDR3 is 16 amino acids long. V dropped 5 bases and J dropped 2; count of bases not matched to a gene: 9. CDR1 and CDR2 from the germline V gene are SEHNR and FQNEAQ (reference sequence). For the CDR3, the DNA is TGTGCCAGCAGCCCGTCCGAGACTAGCGGTCAAGAGACCCAGTACTTC. Translating gives CASSPSETSGQETQYF.

This chain joins TRBV7-2 and TRBJ2-3; no firm D call. The V end was cut by 5 bases, the J end by 0 bases, with 9 bases between. The CDR3 is 14 residues long. The germline V gene encodes CDR1 SGHTA and CDR2 FQGNSA. The CDR3 reads CASSLELSTDTQYF. The CDR3 coding sequence is TGTGCCAGCAGCCTAGAACTCAGCACAGATACGCAGTATTTT.

This clone has a handful of counts. The gene calls are TRBV2 and TRBJ1-2; 9 nucleotides line up with TRBD1. The CDR3 loop spans 12 amino acids. CDR1 is SNHLY, CDR2 FYNNEI, per germline. V lost 6 bases to trimming and J lost 7 bases; unmatched junction nucleotides: 3. The CDR3 sequence is CASRDRGSGYTF. The DNA for the CDR3 is TGTGCCAGCAGGGACAGGGGAAGTGGCTACACCTTC. Full variable domain (rest looked up from reference TRBV2 and TRBJ1-2): EPEVTQTPSHQVTQMGQEVILRCVPISNHLYFYWYRQILGQKVEFLVSFYNNEISEKSEIFDDQFSVERPDGSNFTLKIRSTKLEDSAMYFCASRDRGSGYTFGSGTRLTVV.

The V call is TRBV10-1, the J call TRBJ2-1; D gene unclear. V was pared by 3 bases and J by 3 bases, with 3 bases between. The length of the CDR3 is 12 residues. CDR1 is WNHNN and CDR2 is SYGVQD in the germline V gene (reference sequence). This CDR3 is CASSDNYNEQFF. CDR3 coding DNA: TGCGCCAGCAGTGACAACTACAATGAGCAGTTCTTC.

The CDR3 sequence: CASSLGQGAIYNEQFF. The CDR3 bases are TGTGCCAGCAGCTTAGGACAGGGGGCTATCTACAATGAGCAGTTCTTC. The rearrangement uses TRBV7-9 and TRBJ2-1; 10 positions agree with TRBD1. The CDR3 sequence is 16 residues long. V gave up 1 base and J gave up 3 bases; unmatched junction bases: 3. Germline CDR1 reads SEHNR; CDR2 reads FQNEAQ (reference sequence).

This clone was recorded many times. CDR3 loop: CASSYGQSSGNEQYF. In nucleotides, the CDR3 is TGTGCCAGCAGTTATGGACAGTCTTCTGGGAACGAGCAGTACTTC. The chain carries TRBV6-6 and TRBJ2-7; possible D gene TRBD1, 6 bases. This CDR3 contains 15 residues. Trimming left V 3 bases short and J 5 bases short, with 17 bases between. Per germline, CDR1 MNHNY and CDR2 SVGAGI (reference sequence).

J is TRBJ2-2 and V is TRBV7-2; 11 bases match TRBD2. The CDR3 totals 17 residues. Trimming at V came to 3 bases and at J to 3 bases, leaving 6 bases not matched to a gene. The V gene's germline CDR1 is SGHTA and CDR2 FQGNSA. CDR3: CASSFGASGRHTGELFF. The CDR3 DNA follows: TGTGCCAGCAGCTTTGGGGCTAGCGGGAGGCACACCGGGGAGCTGTTTTTT.

This clone was picked up a small number of times. V usage is TRBV6-5 and J usage is TRBJ2-7; tentatively, D is TRBD2 (5 bases). Trimming cost V 0 bases and J 5 bases, with 11 bases left between them. The length of the CDR3 is 14 residues. CDR1 and CDR2 from the germline V gene are MNHEY and SVGAGI. The CDR3 protein is CASSYSDGVDEQYF. The CDR3 DNA reads as TGTGCCAGCAGTTACTCAGACGGGGTCGACGAGCAGTACTTC.

A few counts support this clone. The rearrangement joins TRBV2 to TRBJ1-2; D gene uncertain. V gave up 4 bases and J gave up 4 bases, with 10 bases separating them. The CDR3 loop spans 13 amino acids. The germline gives CDR1 SNHLY, CDR2 FYNNEI. CDR3 bases: TGTGCCAGCAGTGGTAGTCAGAGCTATGGCTACACCTTC. Protein: CASSGSQSYGYTF.

This rearrangement joins TRBV6-5 to TRBJ1-2; unclear D gene. The CDR3 contains 14 residues. Germline V lookup: CDR1 MNHEY, CDR2 SVGAGI. V lost 6 bases to trimming and J lost 2 bases, with 13 bases between them. The CDR3 protein is CASSLQAYNYGYTF. In DNA form, the CDR3 reads TGTGCCAGCAGCCTCCAGGCATACAACTATGGCTACACCTTC.

This clone was observed a handful of times. This CDR3 is also generated by other DNA sequences in the sample. The chain employs TRBV5-1 and TRBJ2-1, with unresolved D. The CDR3 has 15 amino acids. The V gene's germline CDR1 is SGHRS and CDR2 YFSETQ. The germline V and J ends were trimmed by 0 bases and 4 bases, with 11 bases remaining between them. Written as DNA, the CDR3 is TGCGCCAGCAGCTTGGGGCAGTTTTTGTACAATGAGCAGTTCTTC. It codes for CASSLGQFLYNEQFF.

A few counts support this clone. The genes are TRBV11-2 and TRBJ2-7; D not resolved. Germline V gene sequence: CDR1 SGHAT, CDR2 FQNNGV. The CDR3 is made up of 17 amino acids. Trimming took off 2 bases at V and 4 bases at J, with 21 bases between the two ends. CDR3 DNA sequence: TGTGCCAGCAGCTTATTTGCCGGACGAGAGAGAGAATACGAGCAGTACTTC. This gives the protein CASSLFAGREREYEQYF. Looking up the rest from reference TRBV11-2 and TRBJ2-7 gives the full variable domain: EAGVAQSPRYKIIEKRQSVAFWCNPISGHATLYWYQQILGQGPKLLIQFQNNGVVDDSQLPKDRFSAERLKGVDSTLKIQPAKLEDSAVYLCASSLFAGREREYEQYFGPGTRLTVT.

This chain uses TRBV14 with TRBJ2-5, with 13 positions matching TRBD2. V was pared by 4 bases and J by 5 bases, with 10 bases of the junction left unmatched. Germline CDR1 is SGHDN and CDR2 is FVKESK. The CDR3 covers 17 residues. The CDR3, as DNA: TGTGCCAGCAGCCCCCTCGGACTAGCGGGAGTGGATGAGACCCAGTACTTC. Amino acid sequence: CASSPLGLAGVDETQYF.

This clone has a handful of counts. This sequence joins TRBV29-1 and TRBJ1-3; D possibly corresponds to TRBD1 (6 bases). Trimming took 4 bases from V and 8 from J, leaving 15 bases between them. Germline lookup yields CDR1 SQVTM and CDR2 ANQGSEA. This CDR3 comprises 13 residues. This chain's CDR3 is CSVGTGRGDTIYF. CDR3 coding DNA: TGCAGCGTTGGAACAGGGAGGGGAGACACCATATATTTT. The full variable domain, its missing parts supplied by reference TRBV29-1 and TRBJ1-3, is SAVISQKPSRDICQRGTSLTIQCQVDSQVTMMFWYRQQPGQSLTLIATANQGSEATYESGFVIDKFPISRPNLTFSTLTVSNMSPEDSSIYLCSVGTGRGDTIYFGEGSWLTVV.

This chain links TRBV30 with TRBJ2-1; TRBD2 might be the D (6 bases). Trimming removed 1 base from V and 5 bases from J, with 15 bases in between. Germline V gene sequence: CDR1 GTSNPN, CDR2 SVGIG (reference sequence). This CDR3 has 15 amino acids. The DNA for the CDR3 is TGTGCCTGGAGTGATCGGGGGACCCTCAACAATGAGCAGTTCTTC. This codes for CAWSDRGTLNNEQFF.

The V gene is TRBV5-4, the J gene TRBJ1-2; D is perhaps TRBD1 (6 bases). Trimming cost V 4 bases and J 6 bases, with 13 bases left between them. This CDR3 contains 13 residues. Looked up from germline, CDR1 is SGHNT and CDR2 is YYREEE (reference sequence). The DNA for the CDR3 is TGTGCCAGCAGCACAGGGACATCAGATGGCTACACCTTC. It codes for CASSTGTSDGYTF.

The chain employs TRBV6-5 and TRBJ2-1; TRBD2 aligns across 7 bases. Germline V gene data show CDR1 as MNHEY and CDR2 as SVGAGI. The J segment lost 6 bases and the V segment lost 2 bases, leaving 1 base of the junction unmatched. The CDR3 is 13 residues long. The CDR3 sequence: CASSYGRANEQFF. CDR3 bases: TGTGCCAGCAGTTACGGGAGGGCCAATGAGCAGTTCTTC.

This clone was observed a handful of times. This sequence joins TRBV5-1 and TRBJ2-7, with 8 bases fitting TRBD2. The germline CDR1 and CDR2 sequences are SGHRS and YFSETQ. Unmatched junction bases numbered 2, after V lost 2 bases and J lost 7 bases. The CDR3 runs to 12 residues. CDR3 amino acids: CASSLSSGEQYF. The CDR3 DNA is TGCGCCAGCAGCTTATCTAGCGGGGAGCAGTACTTC.

The chain uses TRBV14 and TRBJ2-5, with TRBD1 matching over 10 bases. The CDR3 extends over 15 amino acids. Trimming took 3 bases from V and 5 from J; bases not matched to a gene: 6. Per the germline V gene, CDR1 is SGHDN and CDR2 is FVKESK. The CDR3 sequence: CASSHLDRGQETQYF. The CDR3 DNA reads as TGTGCCAGCAGCCATCTAGACAGGGGGCAGGAGACCCAGTACTTC.

A few counts support this clone. V is TRBV7-2 and J is TRBJ2-6; perhaps TRBD1 as D (6 bases). The CDR3 sequence is 15 residues long. Per germline, CDR1 SGHTA and CDR2 FQGNSA. Deletions cut 3 bases from V and 3 bases from J, with 9 bases between. The CDR3 coding sequence is TGTGCCAGCAGCTTTGGACAGCTTGGGGCCAACGTCCTGACTTTC. It codes for CASSFGQLGANVLTF.

This clone was seen only a few times. The chain has TRBV11-2 and TRBJ1-3, with a tentative D call TRBD1 (5 bases). There are 16 residues in the CDR3. V lost 8 bases and J 1 base, leaving 18 bases between the germline ends. Looked up from germline, CDR1 is SGHAT and CDR2 is FQNNGV. CDR3 in amino acids: CASSVGGVISGNTIYF. In DNA form, the CDR3 reads TGTGCCAGCTCAGTAGGAGGGGTGATTTCTGGAAACACCATATATTTT.

This chain connects TRBV30 to TRBJ2-4; 8 nucleotides line up with TRBD1. J was trimmed by 1 base and V by 1 base; bases with no gene match: 6. CDR1 GTSNPN and CDR2 SVGIG come from the germline V gene (reference sequence). The CDR3 spans 16 residues. Written as DNA, the CDR3 is TGTGCCTGGAGTGCCCGGACAGGGTTCGCCAAAAACATTCAGTACTTC. As protein: CAWSARTGFAKNIQYF.

This clone appeared a few times. This chain joins TRBV7-9 and TRBJ1-2; D unclear. The V and J ends lost 5 bases and 8 bases respectively, with 15 bases between them. CDR3 size: 13 residues. Per germline, CDR1 SEHNR and CDR2 FQNEAQ (reference sequence). The chain's CDR3 is CASSPPVLWGYTF. The CDR3 DNA follows: TGTGCCAGCAGCCCCCCCGTCCTGTGGGGCTACACCTTC.

This clone was recorded at least ten times. The chain is built from TRBV30 and TRBJ2-1; 11 nucleotides align to TRBD1. Unmatched junction bases numbered 10, after V lost 5 bases and J lost 10 bases. CDR3 length: 14 residues. Germline V gives CDR1 GTSNPN, CDR2 SVGIG (reference sequence). CDR3 in amino acids: CAWFPGQGGTEQFF. CDR3 DNA: TGTGCCTGGTTTCCGGGACAGGGGGGGACGGAGCAGTTCTTC.

The V and J genes are TRBV7-2 and TRBJ1-5; 12 positions match TRBD1. Trimming at V came to 5 bases and at J to 5 bases, leaving 7 bases not matched to a gene. The length of the CDR3 is 16 residues. CDR1 is SGHTA, CDR2 FQGNSA, per germline. The CDR3: CASSASGTGGYQPQHF. DNA for the CDR3: TGTGCCAGCAGCGCCTCCGGGACAGGGGGCTATCAGCCCCAGCATTTT.

This clone was seen more than once but under ten times. The chain recombines TRBV11-1 with TRBJ1-6; TRBD1 aligns across 9 bases. This CDR3 spans 16 amino acids. Trimming removed 3 bases from V and 7 bases from J; junction bases left unmatched: 7. The germline V gene encodes CDR1 SGHAT and CDR2 FQDESV (reference sequence). The CDR3 protein is CASSFTGGEVNSPLHF. CDR3 bases: TGTGCCAGCAGCTTTACAGGGGGCGAAGTGAATTCACCCCTCCACTTT. Based on the CDR3 plus reference TRBV11-1 and TRBJ1-6, the full variable domain is EAEVAQSPRYKITEKSQAVAFWCDPISGHATLYWYRQILGQGPELLVQFQDESVVDDSQLPKDRFSAERLKGVDSTLKIQPAELGDSAMYLCASSFTGGEVNSPLHFGNGTRLTVT.

The rearrangement joins TRBV6-6 to TRBJ2-7; D might be TRBD1 (6 bases). Deletions cut 6 bases from V and 1 base from J, with 16 bases between. This CDR3 comprises 15 residues. The germline V gene encodes CDR1 MNHNY and CDR2 SVGAGI (reference sequence). The CDR3 nucleotides are TGTGCCAGCAGGGCCGCCTCAGGGGCTTCCTACGAGCAGTACTTC. Its protein product is CASRAASGASYEQYF.

The chain uses TRBV7-6 and TRBJ2-5; TRBD2 matches 13 bases. The V gene's germline CDR1 is SGHVS and CDR2 FNYEAQ. The CDR3 length is 15 residues. The J segment lost 7 bases and the V segment lost 5 bases, leaving 7 bases of the junction unmatched. In nucleotides, the CDR3 is TGTGCCAGCAGCCGACTAGCGGGGGGCCCCCGGACCCAGTACTTC. Translated: CASSRLAGGPRTQYF. The full variable domain, with the rest looked up from reference TRBV7-6 and TRBJ2-5, is GAGVSQSPRYKVTKRGQDVALRCDPISGHVSLYWYRQALGQGPEFLTYFNYEAQQDKSGLPNDRFSAERPEGSISTLTIQRTEQRDSAMYRCASSRLAGGPRTQYFGPGTRLLVL.

This clone was observed a single time. The genes are TRBV11-2 and TRBJ2-4; D call uncertain. CDR1 SGHAT and CDR2 FQNNGV come from the germline V gene. Deletions cut 0 bases from V and 0 bases from J, with 6 bases between. The CDR3 sequence is 15 residues long. CDR3 sequence (DNA): TGTGCCAGCAGCTTAGATGGCCTAGCCAAAAACATTCAGTACTTC. This encodes CASSLDGLAKNIQYF. Supplemented by reference TRBV11-2 and TRBJ2-4, the full variable domain reads EAGVAQSPRYKIIEKRQSVAFWCNPISGHATLYWYQQILGQGPKLLIQFQNNGVVDDSQLPKDRFSAERLKGVDSTLKIQPAKLEDSAVYLCASSLDGLAKNIQYFGAGTRLSVL.

The V and J genes are TRBV14 and TRBJ1-1, with TRBD1 identical over 7 bases. Germline V CDR1 and CDR2: SGHDN, FVKESK. V dropped 4 bases and J dropped 2; count of bases not matched to a gene: 10. This CDR3 comprises 16 residues. The CDR3 DNA reads as TGTGCCAGCAGCCTGATTAGGCCAGGGGGAAACACTGAAGCTTTCTTT. Its protein product is CASSLIRPGGNTEAFF.